This T cell receptor beta chain was profiled in a study of molecular identifiers for immune sequencing clone quantification. Study-level findings and limits: Spiked-in Jurkat TCR RNA corresponding to one cell was reported as detectable against over 900,000 naive cells. Barcode sharing among identical TCR molecules could make large clones appear smaller.

TCRdb re-called the PCR reads through MiXCR, storing one row per CDR3 protein. This table has 40,000 to 50,000 distinct CDR3 sequences, 15% to 20% appearing once. Every naive CD8 library was made from between roughly 18,000 and 1,000,000 sorted cells with 10%, 30% or 50% RNA. Naive CD8 T cells were sorted, and the gate applied was CD8+CD4-CCR7+CD45RA+. This clonotype was detected ten times or more. Its specificity is unknown. The germline CDR1 and CDR2 sequences are LGHNA and YNFKEQ. Trimming stripped 0 bases from V and 9 bases from J, with 25 bases between. The CDR3 consists of 18 residues. This TCR derives from a human donor in good health. Some libraries in this study had Jurkat cell RNA spiked in. The sample taken for sequencing was naive CD8+ T cells from blood, with Jurkat cell RNA spiked in. Subset denoted: FACS-sorted CD8+CD4-CCR7+CD45RA+ naive T cells. The rearrangement uses TRBV4-2 and TRBJ2-3, with D perhaps assigned TRBD1 or TRBD2 (6 bases each). CDR3 amino acids: CASSQEASENPEGGTQYF. Here the CDR3 DNA reads TGTGCCAGCAGCCAAGAAGCTAGCGAGAACCCAGAGGGGGGAACGCAGTATTTT.